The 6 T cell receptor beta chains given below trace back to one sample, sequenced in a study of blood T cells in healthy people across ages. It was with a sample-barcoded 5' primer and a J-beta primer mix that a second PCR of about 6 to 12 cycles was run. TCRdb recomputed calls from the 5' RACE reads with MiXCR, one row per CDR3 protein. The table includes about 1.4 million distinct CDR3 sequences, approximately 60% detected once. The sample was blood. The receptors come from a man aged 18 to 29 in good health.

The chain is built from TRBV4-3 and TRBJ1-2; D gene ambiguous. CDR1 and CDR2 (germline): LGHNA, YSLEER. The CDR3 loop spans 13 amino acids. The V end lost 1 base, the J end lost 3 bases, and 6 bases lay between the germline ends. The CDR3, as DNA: TGCGCCAGCAGCCAAGTGCCGGACTATGGCTACACCTTC. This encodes CASSQVPDYGYTF.

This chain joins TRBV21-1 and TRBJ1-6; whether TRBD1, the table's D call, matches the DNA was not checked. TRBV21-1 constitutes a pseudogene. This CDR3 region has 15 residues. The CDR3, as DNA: TGTGCCAGCAGCAAAGGTGCAGGCGCTCATTCACCCCTCCACTTT. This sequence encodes CASSKGAGAHSPLHF.

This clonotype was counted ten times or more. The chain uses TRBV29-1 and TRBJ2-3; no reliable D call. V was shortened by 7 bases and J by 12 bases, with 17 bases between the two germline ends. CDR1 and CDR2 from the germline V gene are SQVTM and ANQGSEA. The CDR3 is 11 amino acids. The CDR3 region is CSDEFSPPQYF. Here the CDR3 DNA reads TGCAGCGATGAGTTCAGCCCTCCTCAGTATTTT.

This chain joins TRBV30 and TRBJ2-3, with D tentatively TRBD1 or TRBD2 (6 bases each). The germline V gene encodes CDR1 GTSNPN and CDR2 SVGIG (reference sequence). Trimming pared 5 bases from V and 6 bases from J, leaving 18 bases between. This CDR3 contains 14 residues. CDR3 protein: CAWDRGRATDTQYF. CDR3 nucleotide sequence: TGTGCCTGGGATCGGGGGCGGGCCACCGATACGCAGTATTTT. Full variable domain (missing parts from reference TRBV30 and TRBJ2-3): SQTIHQWPATLVQPVGSPLSLECTVEGTSNPNLYWYRQAAGRGLQLLFYSVGIGQISSEVPQNLSASRPQDRQFILSSKKLLLSDSGFYLCAWDRGRATDTQYFGPGTRLTVL.

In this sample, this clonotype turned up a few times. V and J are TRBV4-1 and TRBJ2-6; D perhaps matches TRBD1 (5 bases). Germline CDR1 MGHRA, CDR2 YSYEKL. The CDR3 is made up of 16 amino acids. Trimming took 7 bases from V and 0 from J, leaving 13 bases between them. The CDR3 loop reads CASNPYRTSGANVLTF. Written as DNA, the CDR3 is TGCGCCAGCAACCCTTACAGGACCTCTGGGGCCAACGTCCTGACTTTC.

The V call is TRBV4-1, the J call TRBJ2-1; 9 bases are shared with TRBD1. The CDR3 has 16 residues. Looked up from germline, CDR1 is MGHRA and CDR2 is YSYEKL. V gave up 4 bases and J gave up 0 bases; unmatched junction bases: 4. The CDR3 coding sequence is TGCGCCAGCAGCCTGTCGACAGGGGGCTCCTACAATGAGCAGTTCTTC. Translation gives CASSLSTGGSYNEQFF.